These T cell receptor beta chains were read from a single sample in a study of T cell responses to AZD1222 COVID-19 vaccine. TCRdb's table, derived via immunoSEQ multiplex PCR, lists solely in-frame clones and lacks some. The sample contains tens of thousands of clones, roughly nine tenths of which appear only once. The sequencing used peripheral blood, collected on day 0 of MenACWY control vaccination. These receptors were obtained from an adult in good health. Both conserved end residues are part of each CDR3. The order of the fields is J gene, D gene, V gene, clone size, CDR3 DNA, CDR3 protein. The D gene is left open where the match is weak. Clone size is not always given. Where it is, it says once, few, many or a class for expanded clones.

TRBJ2-5,.,TRBV9,once,TGTGCCAGCAGCGTAGACCAGTGGGGAGAAAGGGAGACCCAGTACTTC,CASSVDQWGERETQYF
TRBJ2-7,.,TRBV28,.,TGTGCCAGCAGATCGGGGGGCCCGCGGGAGCAGTACTTC,CASRSGGPREQYF
TRBJ2-3,TRBD1,TRBV11-2,once,TGTGCCAGCAGCTCTCGACAGGGTCGCACAGATACGCAGTATTTT,CASSSRQGRTDTQYF
TRBJ2-1,.,TRBV7-2,once,TGTGCCAGCAGCTTAGCGTACGTCTACAATGAGCAGTTCTTC,CASSLAYVYNEQFF
TRBJ1-3,.,TRBV6-6,.,TGTGCCAGCACCCCCGGGGGAGGTACCACTGGAAACACCATATATTTT,CASTPGGGTTGNTIYF
TRBJ2-1,TRBD2,TRBV9,.,TGTGCCAGCAGCGCCCCGACTAGCGGGGGGTTCGCTGAGCAGTTCTTC,CASSAPTSGGFAEQFF
TRBJ1-3,TRBD1,TRBV6-1,.,TGTGCCAGCAGTGAATCGACAGGGGGAGGAAACACCATATATTTT,CASSESTGGGNTIYF
TRBJ1-1,.,TRBV19,.,TGTGCCAGTAGTATGGCCCAGCAAAAAGCTTTCTTT,CASSMAQQKAFF
TRBJ1-4,.,TRBV19,.,TGTGCCAGGTGGGGGCCTAATGAAAAACTGTTTTTT,CARWGPNEKLFF
TRBJ2-3,TRBD2,TRBV7-3,.,TGTGCCAGCAGCTCTCTAGCGGGGGGCCGAGATACGCAGTATTTT,CASSSLAGGRDTQYF
TRBJ2-7,.,TRBV6-5,.,TGTGCCAGTCACGAAGAGAGCTCCTACGAGCAGTACTTC,CASHEESSYEQYF
TRBJ2-7,.,TRBV4-3,.,TGCGCCAGCAGCCAAGACAGGGGGGAAAGCGAGCAGTACTTC,CASSQDRGESEQYF
TRBJ1-4,.,TRBV7-9,.,TGTGCCAGCAGCTTAATTCAAGCAACTAATGAAAAACTGTTTTTT,CASSLIQATNEKLFF
TRBJ2-1,.,TRBV21-1,.,TGTGCCAGCAGCACAAGACTAGCGGGGGGCAAGGAGCAGTTCTTC,CASSTRLAGGKEQFF
TRBJ2-1,TRBD1,TRBV7-3,.,TGTGCCAGCAGTGGGACAGGGGGCTCCTACAATGAGCAGTTCTTC,CASSGTGGSYNEQFF
TRBJ1-2,.,TRBV5-1,.,TGCGCCAGCAGCTTAACAGAGAACTATGGCTACACCTTC,CASSLTENYGYTF
TRBJ1-1,TRBD1,TRBV11-2,.,TGTGCCAGCAGCTTAGGGGGACAGGGTAGGATAACTTTCTTT,CASSLGGQGRITFF
TRBJ1-2,.,TRBV5-1,.,TGCGCCAGCAGCTTGAAGGGTTATGGCTACACCTTC,CASSLKGYGYTF
TRBJ1-4,.,TRBV7-2,few,TGTGCCAGCAGCTCAAATAGACGTGAAAAACTGTTTTTT,CASSSNRREKLFF
TRBJ2-3,TRBD1,TRBV27,once,TGTGCCAGCAGTTTTTCAGGGGGCTCGACAGATACGCAGTATTTT,CASSFSGGSTDTQYF
TRBJ1-6,TRBD1,TRBV6-5,.,TGTGCCAGCACCAACAGGGGTTCCTATAATTCACCCCTCCACTTT,CASTNRGSYNSPLHF
TRBJ2-2,.,TRBV5-5,.,TGTGCCAGCAGCTGGGCCGGGACCGGAACCGGGGAGCTGTTTTTT,CASSWAGTGTGELFF
TRBJ2-5,TRBD2,TRBV11-3,.,TGTGCCAGCAGCTTAGATCCTCGCGGGGGGGCGTGGGAGACCCAGTACTTC,CASSLDPRGGAWETQYF
TRBJ2-5,.,TRBV13,.,TGTGCCAGCAGTCCCTGGGGCGGGCACGAGACCCAGTACTTC,CASSPWGGHETQYF
TRBJ1-1,.,TRBV12-3/TRBV12-4,.,TGTGCCAGCAGTACCAGTGTTGAAGCTTTCTTT,CASSTSVEAFF
TRBJ2-2,TRBD1,TRBV6-8,.,TGTGCCAGCAGCTCCAGGACAGGGGCCACCGGGGAGCTGTTTTTT,CASSSRTGATGELFF
TRBJ2-1,.,TRBV13,.,TGTGCCAGCAGCTTACCGGGGAGCAATGAGCAGTTCTTC,CASSLPGSNEQFF
TRBJ2-3,.,TRBV4-2,.,TGTGCCAGCAGCCAAGAGGGGGGGCGGGTAGATACGCAGTATTTT,CASSQEGGRVDTQYF
TRBJ1-2,TRBD1,TRBV3-1/TRBV3-2,.,TGTGCCAGCAGCCAACCAGGGGGCGGCTATGGCTACACCTTC,CASSQPGGGYGYTF
TRBJ2-4,.,TRBV29-1,once,TGCAGCGTTGGGGGGGGCAAGGGCGGCATTCAGTACTTC,CSVGGGKGGIQYF
TRBJ1-2,.,TRBV7-9,once,TGTGCCAGCAGCTCCGTCCGAGTGGGCTACACCTTC,CASSSVRVGYTF
TRBJ2-7,TRBD2,TRBV9,.,TGTGCCAGCAGCGTAGACCCCGGGGGGACCTACGAGCAGTACTTC,CASSVDPGGTYEQYF
TRBJ2-2,TRBD2,TRBV19,.,TGTGCCAGTAGTGTTAGCGGGGGGGCGGCCGGGGAGCTGTTTTTT,CASSVSGGAAGELFF
TRBJ2-5,TRBD2,TRBV27,.,TGTGCCAGCTCTATAGCGGGGGCCCCGGGGGAGACCCAGTACTTC,CASSIAGAPGETQYF
TRBJ1-3,.,TRBV7-6,once,TGTGCCAGCAGCCAGTCGGGTCAGCTCTCTGGAAACACCATATATTTT,CASSQSGQLSGNTIYF
TRBJ2-1,TRBD1,TRBV6-5,.,TGTGCCAGCAGTTACCGCAATGGACAGGGCAATGAGCAGTTCTTC,CASSYRNGQGNEQFF
TRBJ2-7,.,TRBV5-1,.,TGCGCCAGCAGCTTGGCGTTCGAAGGGTACTACGAGCAGTACTTC,CASSLAFEGYYEQYF
TRBJ2-1,.,TRBV4-3,few,TGCGCCAGCAGCCTGGGTAGGGGGGTCCAGGGGGATGAGCAGTTCTTC,CASSLGRGVQGDEQFF
TRBJ1-4,.,TRBV4-1,.,TGCGCCAGCAGCCAAGAAGGACCTCGGGAAAAACTGTTTTTT,CASSQEGPREKLFF
TRBJ1-5,.,TRBV5-1,.,TGCGCCAGCAGCCCGGACAGTCCCAATCAGCCCCAGCATTTT,CASSPDSPNQPQHF
TRBJ1-6,.,TRBV7-8,once,TGTGCCAGCAGCTTTGAGAGCGGCTATAATTCACCCCTCCACTTT,CASSFESGYNSPLHF
TRBJ1-1,.,TRBV6-5,.,TGTGCCAGCAGTCCGATGGGTTTGGTGAACACTGAAGCTTTCTTT,CASSPMGLVNTEAFF
TRBJ2-5,.,TRBV28,.,TGTGCCAGCAGTTTTAGCGAGGAGCTCGAGACCCAGTACTTC,CASSFSEELETQYF
TRBJ2-5,.,TRBV5-1,.,TGCGCCAGCAGCCCCGACAGGAGCCAAGAGACCCAGTACTTC,CASSPDRSQETQYF
TRBJ1-6,.,TRBV29-1,.,TGCAGCGTTAAAGGGGGGGGCTTTGGTCCTAATTCACCCCTCCACTTT,CSVKGGGFGPNSPLHF
TRBJ2-1,.,TRBV21-1,.,TGTGCCAGCAGCAAACCCCCCGATAGACAGGGAAGTTCCTACAATGAGCAGTTCTTC,CASSKPPDRQGSSYNEQFF
TRBJ1-1,.,TRBV7-2,.,TGTGCCAGCAGCTTACGTACAGCCATGAACACTGAAGCTTTCTTT,CASSLRTAMNTEAFF
TRBJ2-7,TRBD1,TRBV27,.,TGTGCCAGCAGTAGGATCGGGACAGGGGCCTACGAGCAGTACTTC,CASSRIGTGAYEQYF
TRBJ2-1,.,TRBV29-1,few,TGCAGCGCATTCATTACGAGAGGTGAGCAGTTCTTC,CSAFITRGEQFF
TRBJ2-2,TRBD1,TRBV28,.,TGTGCCAGCAGTTCCGGACAGGGGGCAGGGAAGGACGGGGAGCTGTTTTTT,CASSSGQGAGKDGELFF
TRBJ1-1,TRBD1,TRBV3-1/TRBV3-2,.,TGTGCCAGCAGCCTTTACAGGGGATGGACTGAAGCTTTCTTT,CASSLYRGWTEAFF